The present T cell receptor beta chain was sequenced within a study of blood T cell repertoires in COVID-19. Background on the study: The cDNA or gDNA used as material had been derived from T cells, B-cell-depleted T cells, or PBMCs.

Ages ranged from roughly 18 to 95 years, with residence in fewer than 25 US areas. Allocation to cohorts depended on clinical history reported by the participants. The germline CDR1 and CDR2 sequences are MGHRA and YSYEKL. This CDR3 spans 15 amino acids. Trimming cost V 4 bases and J 6 bases; bases outside gene matches: 10. Per the original data handling: The authors estimated nucleated cell counts from reference gene primer amplification. The repertoire was sequenced with immunoSEQ multiplex PCR; TCRdb's copy has only in-frame clones and lacks some. The DNA gave D and trimming, while V, J and clone size come from that table. Of 200,000 to 250,000 clones in the sample, roughly 89% were seen once.

This receptor was obtained from a woman aged 40 to 50 with acute COVID-19. Sequencing was performed on PBMCs or T cells enriched from blood (not recorded which). The chain employs TRBV4-1 and TRBJ1-1, with TRBD1 matching over 8 bases. DNA for the CDR3: TGCGCCAGCAGCCTAACCGGGACAGGAGGCCCTGAAGCTTTCTTT. Translation gives CASSLTGTGGPEAFF.